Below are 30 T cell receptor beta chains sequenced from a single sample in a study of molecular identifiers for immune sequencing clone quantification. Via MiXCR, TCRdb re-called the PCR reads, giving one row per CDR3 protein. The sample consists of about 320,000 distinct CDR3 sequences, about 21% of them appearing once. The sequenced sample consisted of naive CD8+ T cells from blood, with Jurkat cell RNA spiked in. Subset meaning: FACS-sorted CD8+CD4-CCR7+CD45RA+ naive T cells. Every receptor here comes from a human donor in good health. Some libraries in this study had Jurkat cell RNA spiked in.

CDR3 nucleotide sequence: TGTGCCAGCGGCCACGGAACCTACGAGCAGTACTTC. Its protein is CASGHGTYEQYF. The chain carries TRBV13 and TRBJ2-7, with D hard to call. Germline CDR1 and CDR2: PRHDT and FYEKMQ (reference sequence). Trimming took off 8 bases at V and 2 bases at J, with 10 bases between the two ends. The CDR3 extends over 12 amino acids.

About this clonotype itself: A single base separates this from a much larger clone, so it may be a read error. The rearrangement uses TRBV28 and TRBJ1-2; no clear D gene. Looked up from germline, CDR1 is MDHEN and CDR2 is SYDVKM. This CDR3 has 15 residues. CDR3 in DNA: TGTACCAGCAGGTCCGACGAGGGATCGAGGTATGGCTACACCTTC. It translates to CTSRSDEGSRYGYTF.

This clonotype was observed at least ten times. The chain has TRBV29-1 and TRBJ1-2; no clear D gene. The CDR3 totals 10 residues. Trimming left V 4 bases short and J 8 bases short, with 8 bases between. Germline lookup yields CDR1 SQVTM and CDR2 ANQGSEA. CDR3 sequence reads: CSVGLYGYTF. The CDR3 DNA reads TGCAGCGTTGGGCTTTACGGCTACACCTTC.

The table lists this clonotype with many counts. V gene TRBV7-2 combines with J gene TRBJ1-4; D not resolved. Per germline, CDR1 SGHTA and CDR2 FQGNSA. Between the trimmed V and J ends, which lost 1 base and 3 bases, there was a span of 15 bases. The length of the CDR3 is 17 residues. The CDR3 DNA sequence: TGTGCCAGCAGCTTAGTGGGCCTAGGGAAAGCTAATGAAAAACTGTTTTTT. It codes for CASSLVGLGKANEKLFF.

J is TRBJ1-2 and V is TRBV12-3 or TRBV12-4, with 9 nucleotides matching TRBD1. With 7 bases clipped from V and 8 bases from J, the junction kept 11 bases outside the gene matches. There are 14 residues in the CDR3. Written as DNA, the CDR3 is TGTGCCAGCACTCAAGGGGACAGGGATAACGGCTACACCTTC. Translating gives CASTQGDRDNGYTF.

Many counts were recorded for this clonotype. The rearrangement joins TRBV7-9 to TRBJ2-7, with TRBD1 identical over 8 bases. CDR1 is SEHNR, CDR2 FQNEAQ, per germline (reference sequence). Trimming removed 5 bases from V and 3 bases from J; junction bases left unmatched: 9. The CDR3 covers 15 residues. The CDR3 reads CASSRQPGTGYEQYF. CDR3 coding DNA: TGTGCCAGCAGCCGGCAGCCCGGGACAGGCTACGAGCAGTACTTC.

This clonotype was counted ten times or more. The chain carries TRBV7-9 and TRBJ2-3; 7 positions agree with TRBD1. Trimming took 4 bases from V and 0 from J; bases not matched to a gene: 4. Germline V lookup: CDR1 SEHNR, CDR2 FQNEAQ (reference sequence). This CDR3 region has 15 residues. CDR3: CASSSTGESTDTQYF. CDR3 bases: TGTGCCAGCAGCTCAACAGGGGAGAGCACAGATACGCAGTATTTT.

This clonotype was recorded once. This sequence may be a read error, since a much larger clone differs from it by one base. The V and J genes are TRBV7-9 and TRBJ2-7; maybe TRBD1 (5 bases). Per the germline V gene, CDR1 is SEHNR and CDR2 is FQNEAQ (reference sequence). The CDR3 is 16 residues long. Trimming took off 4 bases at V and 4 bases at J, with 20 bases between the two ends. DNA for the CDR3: TGTGCCAGCAGCTCGTCACGGCACAAGGGGTGGTACGAGCAGTACTTC. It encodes CASSSSRHKGWYEQYF.

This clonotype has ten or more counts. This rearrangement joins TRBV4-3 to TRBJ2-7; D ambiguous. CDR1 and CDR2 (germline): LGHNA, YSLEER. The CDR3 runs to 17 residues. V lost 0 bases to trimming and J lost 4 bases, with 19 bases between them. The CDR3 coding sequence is TGCGCCAGCAGCCAAGAGCGGTCGGGTGGCCAAATGTACGAGCAGTACTTC. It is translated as CASSQERSGGQMYEQYF.

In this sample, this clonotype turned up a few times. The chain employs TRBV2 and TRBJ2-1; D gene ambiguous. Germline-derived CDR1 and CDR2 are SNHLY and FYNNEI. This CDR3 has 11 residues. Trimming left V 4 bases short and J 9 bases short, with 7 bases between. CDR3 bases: TGTGCCAGCAGTGTAGTAGGTGAGCAGTTCTTC. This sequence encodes CASSVVGEQFF.

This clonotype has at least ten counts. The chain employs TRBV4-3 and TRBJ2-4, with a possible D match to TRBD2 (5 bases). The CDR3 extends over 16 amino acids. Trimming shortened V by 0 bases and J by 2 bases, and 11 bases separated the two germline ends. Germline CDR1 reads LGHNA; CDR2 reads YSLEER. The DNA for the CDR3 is TGCGCCAGCAGCCAAGATCTGCGAGGGACCAAAAACATTCAGTACTTC. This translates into CASSQDLRGTKNIQYF.

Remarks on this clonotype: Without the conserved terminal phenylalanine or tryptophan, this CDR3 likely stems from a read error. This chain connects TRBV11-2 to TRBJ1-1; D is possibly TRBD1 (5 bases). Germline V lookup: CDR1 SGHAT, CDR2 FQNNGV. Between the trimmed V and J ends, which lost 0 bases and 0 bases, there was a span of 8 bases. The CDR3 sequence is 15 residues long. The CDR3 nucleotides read TGTGCCAGCAGCTTAGAGGCAGGGTTGAACACTGAAGCTTTCTCT. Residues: CASSLEAGLNTEAFS.

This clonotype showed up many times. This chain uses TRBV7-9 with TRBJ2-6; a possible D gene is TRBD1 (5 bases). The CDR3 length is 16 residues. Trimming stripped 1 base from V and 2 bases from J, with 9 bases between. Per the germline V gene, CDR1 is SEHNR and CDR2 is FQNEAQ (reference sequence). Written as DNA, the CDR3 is TGTGCCAGCAGCTTAGATCCAGGGACTGGGGCCAACGTCCTGACTTTC. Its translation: CASSLDPGTGANVLTF.

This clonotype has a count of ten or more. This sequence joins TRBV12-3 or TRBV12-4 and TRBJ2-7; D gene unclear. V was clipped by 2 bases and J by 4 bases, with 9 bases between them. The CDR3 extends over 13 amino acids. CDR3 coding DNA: TGTGCCAGCAGTTTAAGTTGGGGTTACGAGCAGTACTTC. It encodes CASSLSWGYEQYF.

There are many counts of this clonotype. The CDR3: CASSEAGMTTDTQYF. CDR3 nucleotide sequence: TGTGCCAGCAGTGAGGCTGGGATGACCACAGATACGCAGTATTTT. The chain is built from TRBV12-3 or TRBV12-4 and TRBJ2-3; D ambiguous. The CDR3 loop spans 15 amino acids. V was trimmed by 5 bases and J by 2 bases, leaving 14 bases between them.

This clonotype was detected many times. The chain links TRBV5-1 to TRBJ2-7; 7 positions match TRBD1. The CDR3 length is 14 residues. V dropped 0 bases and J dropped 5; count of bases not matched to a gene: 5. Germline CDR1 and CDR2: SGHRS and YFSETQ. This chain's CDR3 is CASSLVGQEHEQYF. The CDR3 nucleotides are TGCGCCAGCAGCTTGGTTGGACAGGAACACGAGCAGTACTTC. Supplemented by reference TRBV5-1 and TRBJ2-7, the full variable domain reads KAGVTQTPRYLIKTRGQQVTLSCSPISGHRSVSWYQQTPGQGLQFLFEYFSETQRNKGNFPGRFSGRQFSNSRSEMNVSTLELGDSALYLCASSLVGQEHEQYFGPGTRLTVT.

CDR3 residues: CASSVVGVGVDNEQFF. CDR3 in DNA: TGTGCCAGCAGCGTAGTTGGGGTTGGGGTAGACAATGAGCAGTTCTTC. The V call is TRBV9, the J call TRBJ2-1; unclear D gene. This CDR3 has 16 amino acids. Germline CDR1 is SGDLS and CDR2 is YYNGEE. The ends were cut back, 0 bases at V and 5 bases at J, with 15 bases in the middle.

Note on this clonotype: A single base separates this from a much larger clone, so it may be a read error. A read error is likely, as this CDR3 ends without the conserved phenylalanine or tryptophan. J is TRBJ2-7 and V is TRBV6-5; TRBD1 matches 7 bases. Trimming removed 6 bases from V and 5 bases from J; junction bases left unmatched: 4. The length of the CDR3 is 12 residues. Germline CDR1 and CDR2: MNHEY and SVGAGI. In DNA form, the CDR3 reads TGTGCCAGCAGAACAGGGGAGAACGAGCAGTACTCC. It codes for CASRTGENEQYS.

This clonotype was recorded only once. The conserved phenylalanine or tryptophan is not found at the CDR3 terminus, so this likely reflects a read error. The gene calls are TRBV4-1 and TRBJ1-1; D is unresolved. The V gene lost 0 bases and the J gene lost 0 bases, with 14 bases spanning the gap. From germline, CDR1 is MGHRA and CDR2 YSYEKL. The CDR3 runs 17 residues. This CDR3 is CASSQDQWRGVNTEAFL. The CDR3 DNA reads TGCGCCAGCAGCCAAGATCAATGGCGGGGAGTGAACACTGAAGCTTTCCTT.

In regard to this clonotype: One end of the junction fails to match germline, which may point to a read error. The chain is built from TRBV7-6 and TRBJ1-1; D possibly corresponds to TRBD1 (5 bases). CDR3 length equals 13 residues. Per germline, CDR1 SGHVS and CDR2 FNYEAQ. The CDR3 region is CASSPPGGSEALF. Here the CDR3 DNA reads TGTGCCAGCAGCCCCCCTGGGGGGTCTGAAGCTTTATTT.

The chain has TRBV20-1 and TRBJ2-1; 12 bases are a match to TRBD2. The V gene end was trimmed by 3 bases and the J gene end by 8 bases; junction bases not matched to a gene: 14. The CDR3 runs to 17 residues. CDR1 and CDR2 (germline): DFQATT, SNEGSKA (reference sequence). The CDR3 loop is CSASTKTSGRSVHEQFF. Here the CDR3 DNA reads TGCAGTGCTAGTACGAAAACTAGCGGGAGGTCGGTACATGAGCAGTTCTTC.

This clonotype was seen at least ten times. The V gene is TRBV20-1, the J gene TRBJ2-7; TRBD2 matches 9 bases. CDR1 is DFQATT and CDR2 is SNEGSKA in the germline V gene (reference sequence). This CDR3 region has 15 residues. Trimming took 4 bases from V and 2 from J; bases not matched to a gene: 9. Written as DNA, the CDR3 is TGCAGTGCTAAGGTGTTTGGCGGGAGGGCCTACGAGCAGTACTTC. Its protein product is CSAKVFGGRAYEQYF.

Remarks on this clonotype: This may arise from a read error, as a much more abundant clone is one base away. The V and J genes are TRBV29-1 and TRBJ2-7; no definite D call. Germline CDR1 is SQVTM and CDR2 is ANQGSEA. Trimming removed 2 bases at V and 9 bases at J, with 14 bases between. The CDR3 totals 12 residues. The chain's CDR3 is CSVEYTGNGQYF. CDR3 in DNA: TGCAGCGTTGAATACACCGGAAACGGGCAGTACTTC.

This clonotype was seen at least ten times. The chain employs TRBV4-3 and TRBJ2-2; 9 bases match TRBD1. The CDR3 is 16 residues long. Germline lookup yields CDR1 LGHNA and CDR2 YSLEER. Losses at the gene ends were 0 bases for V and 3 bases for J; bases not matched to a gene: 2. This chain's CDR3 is CASSQDGTGYTGELFF. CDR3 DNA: TGCGCCAGCAGCCAAGATGGGACAGGGTACACCGGGGAGCTGTTTTTT.

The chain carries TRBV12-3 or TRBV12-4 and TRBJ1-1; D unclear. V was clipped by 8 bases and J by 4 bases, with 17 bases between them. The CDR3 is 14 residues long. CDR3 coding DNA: TGTGCCAGCGAGCTTGGTGGTTGGAGCACTGAAGCTTTCTTT. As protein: CASELGGWSTEAFF.

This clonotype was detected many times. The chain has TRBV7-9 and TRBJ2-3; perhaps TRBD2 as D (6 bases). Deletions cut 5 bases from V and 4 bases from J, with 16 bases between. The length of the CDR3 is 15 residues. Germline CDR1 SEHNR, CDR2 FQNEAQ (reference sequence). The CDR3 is CASSPPSGSADTQYF. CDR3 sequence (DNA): TGTGCCAGCAGCCCGCCCTCCGGGAGCGCAGATACGCAGTATTTT.

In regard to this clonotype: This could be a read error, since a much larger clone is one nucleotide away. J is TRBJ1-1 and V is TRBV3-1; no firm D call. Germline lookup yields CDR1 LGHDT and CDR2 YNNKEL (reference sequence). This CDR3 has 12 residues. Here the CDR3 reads CAGSHGFTEAFF. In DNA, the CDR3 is TGTGCCGGCAGCCACGGGTTCACTGAAGCTTTCTTT.

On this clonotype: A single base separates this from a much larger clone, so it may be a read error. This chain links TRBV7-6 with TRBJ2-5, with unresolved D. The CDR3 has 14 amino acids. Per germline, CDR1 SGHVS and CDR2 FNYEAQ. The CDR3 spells CASSLGGAQEAQYF. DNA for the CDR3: TGTGCCAGCAGCTTAGGAGGTGCCCAAGAGGCCCAGTACTTC.

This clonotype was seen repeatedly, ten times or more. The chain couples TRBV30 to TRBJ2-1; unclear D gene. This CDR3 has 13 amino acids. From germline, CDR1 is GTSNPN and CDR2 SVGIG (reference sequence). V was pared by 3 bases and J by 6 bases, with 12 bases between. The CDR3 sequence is CAWSPGWANEQFF. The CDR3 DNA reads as TGTGCCTGGAGCCCCGGCTGGGCCAATGAGCAGTTCTTC.

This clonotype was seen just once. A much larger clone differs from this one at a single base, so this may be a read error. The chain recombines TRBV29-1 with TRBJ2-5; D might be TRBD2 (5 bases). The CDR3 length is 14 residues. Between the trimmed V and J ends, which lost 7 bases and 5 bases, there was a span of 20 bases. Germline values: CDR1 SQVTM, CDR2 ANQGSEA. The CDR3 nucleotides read TGCAGCGCGGAAACCGGGAAAGGGTCGGAGACCCAGTACTTC. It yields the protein CSAETGKGSETQYF. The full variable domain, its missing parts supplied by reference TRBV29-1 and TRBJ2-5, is SAVISQKPSRDICQRGTSLTIQCQVDSQVTMMFWYRQQPGQSLTLIATANQGSEATYESGFVIDKFPISRPNLTFSTLTVSNMSPEDSSIYLCSAETGKGSETQYFGPGTRLLVL.